The 21 T cell receptor beta chains reported below all come from one sample, sequenced in a study of ipilimumab plus nivolumab after autologous stem cell transplantation. Clones were sequenced by immunoSEQ multiplex PCR, and TCRdb holds only the in-frame ones, with some missing. The sample has 12,000 or so clones, more than 65% seen once. The specimen was PBMCs, collected in a trial of ipilimumab plus nivolumab as post-transplant consolidation. These receptors were taken from a male donor with diffuse large B-cell lymphoma.

The rearrangement joins TRBV6-6 to TRBJ1-4; perhaps TRBD1 as D (6 bases). The CDR3 is 13 amino acids. V gave up 2 bases and J gave up 7 bases, with 8 bases separating them. Per the germline V gene, CDR1 is MNHNY and CDR2 is SVGAGI (reference sequence). CDR3 amino acids: CASSYGGAEKLFF. CDR3 nucleotide sequence: TGTGCCAGCAGTTACGGGGGGGCTGAAAAACTGTTTTTT.

The gene calls are TRBV19 and TRBJ1-5; possibly TRBD1 for D (6 bases). The CDR3 is 14 amino acids. Trimming took 3 bases from V and 7 from J, leaving 13 bases between them. Germline-derived CDR1 and CDR2 are LNHDA and SQIVND (reference sequence). The CDR3 DNA sequence: TGTGCCAGTAGTATGAACAGGGACGGGCAGCCCCAGCATTTT. Encoded protein: CASSMNRDGQPQHF.

The V call is TRBV10-3, the J call TRBJ1-5, with a possible D match to TRBD1 (5 bases). V lost 3 bases to trimming and J lost 1 base, with 10 bases between them. The CDR3 consists of 15 residues. Germline loops: CDR1 ENHRY, CDR2 SYGVKD. The CDR3 region has the DNA TGTGCCATCAGTGATGCGTGGGGGAGCAATCAGCCCCAGCATTTT. Its protein is CAISDAWGSNQPQHF.

Within the sample, this clone is medium-sized (0.01 to 0.1%). The V call is TRBV4-3, the J call TRBJ1-6; D is ambiguous. The CDR3 sequence is 15 residues long. Trimming left V 0 bases short and J 9 bases short, with 12 bases between. CDR1 LGHNA and CDR2 YSLEER come from the germline V gene. Here the CDR3 DNA reads TGCGCCAGCAGCCAAGATAACGGGCGTTCTTCACCCCTCCACTTT. Translation: CASSQDNGRSSPLHF.

The V gene is TRBV28, the J gene TRBJ2-7; D possibly corresponds to TRBD2 (5 bases). Germline-derived CDR1 and CDR2 are MDHEN and SYDVKM. Trimming cost V 8 bases and J 5 bases, with 13 bases left between them. The CDR3 is made up of 12 amino acids. In DNA form, the CDR3 reads TGTGCCAGCCGCGTAGGGAGCGACGAGCAGTACTTC. Residues: CASRVGSDEQYF.

This clone was seen a few times. V gene TRBV5-8 combines with J gene TRBJ2-3, with D uncertain. V lost 4 bases to trimming and J lost 4 bases, with 10 bases between them. Germline values: CDR1 SGHTS, CDR2 YDEGEE. The CDR3 is made up of 13 amino acids. CDR3 bases: TGTGCCAGCAGCACCGACCTGCCAGATACGCAGTATTTT. It translates to CASSTDLPDTQYF.

The V and J genes are TRBV30 and TRBJ2-2, with a possible D match to TRBD1 (6 bases). V lost 3 bases and J 3 bases, leaving 11 bases between the germline ends. The germline V gene has CDR1 GTSNPN and CDR2 SVGIG (reference sequence). This CDR3 spans 14 amino acids. The CDR3 DNA follows: TGTGCCTGGAGACGACAGGCTTACACCGGGGAGCTGTTTTTT. It codes for CAWRRQAYTGELFF.

The V and J genes are TRBV21-1 and TRBJ2-3; no DNA check was done on the table's D call, TRBD2. TRBV21-1 is designated a pseudogene. This CDR3 is 17 amino acids long. The CDR3 DNA sequence: TGTGCCAGCAGCAAAGCGCTACTGGGGGGGTACACAGATACGCAGTATTTT. Translating it yields CASSKALLGGYTDTQYF.

The CDR3 nucleotides are TGTGCCAGCAGCCTCGGGATCCAAGAGACCCAGTACTTC. It specifies CASSLGIQETQYF. The V and J genes are TRBV11-3 and TRBJ2-5; D is perhaps TRBD2 (5 bases). Trimming pared 5 bases from V and 1 base from J, leaving 8 bases between. CDR3 size: 13 residues. Germline lookup yields CDR1 SGHNT and CDR2 YENEEA.

This clone was observed a handful of times. The sample holds other DNA sequences that translate to the same CDR3. As DNA, the CDR3 is TGCGCCAGCAGCCAGGCGGGGGCAGCCTACGAGCAGTACTTC. It encodes CASSQAGAAYEQYF. The V call is TRBV4-3, the J call TRBJ2-7, with D perhaps TRBD2 (7 bases). The germline gives CDR1 LGHNA, CDR2 YSLEER. This CDR3 is 14 amino acids long. V was clipped by 3 bases and J by 2 bases, with 11 bases between them.

J is TRBJ2-7 and V is TRBV5-1; tentatively, D is TRBD1 or TRBD2 (5 bases each). The V and J ends lost 1 base and 6 bases respectively, with 20 bases between them. CDR3 length: 16 residues. Germline CDR1 and CDR2: SGHRS and YFSETQ. The CDR3 DNA sequence: TGCGCCAGCAGCTTGAGCCTAGACGAGGGGTCGTTCGAGCAGTACTTC. Its protein is CASSLSLDEGSFEQYF.

J is TRBJ2-3 and V is TRBV11-2, with 8 bases fitting TRBD2. V was pared by 1 base and J by 4 bases, with 7 bases of the junction left unmatched. This CDR3 contains 16 residues. Germline V lookup: CDR1 SGHAT, CDR2 FQNNGV. CDR3 amino acids: CASSLVRAGGPDTQYF. CDR3 bases: TGTGCCAGCAGCTTAGTTAGGGCGGGGGGCCCAGATACGCAGTATTTT.

V gene TRBV10-2 combines with J gene TRBJ1-1; D remains ambiguous. CDR3 length: 15 residues. The germline V gene encodes CDR1 WSHSY and CDR2 SAAADI. V was cut by 8 bases and J by 4 bases, with 20 bases left in between. DNA for the CDR3: TGCGCCAGCTGGGAGCCGAGGGAGGGCGGCACTGAAGCTTTCTTT. This gives the protein CASWEPREGGTEAFF.

The chain joins TRBV4-1 to TRBJ1-1; 9 nucleotides align to TRBD1. This CDR3 is 15 amino acids long. Germline V gives CDR1 MGHRA, CDR2 YSYEKL. The V and J ends lost 5 bases and 4 bases, in that order; junction bases with no gene match: 8. This chain's CDR3 is CASSMWTGEGTEAFF. In DNA, the CDR3 is TGCGCCAGCAGCATGTGGACAGGGGAAGGCACTGAAGCTTTCTTT.

Relative to its sample, this clone is hyperexpanded. At the DNA level, this CDR3 is encoded by other sequences in the same sample as well. The chain is built from TRBV7-9 and TRBJ2-3; TRBD2 matches 10 bases. V gave up 1 base and J gave up 6 bases; unmatched junction bases: 4. The CDR3 loop spans 15 amino acids. The V gene's germline CDR1 is SEHNR and CDR2 FQNEAQ (reference sequence). CDR3 DNA sequence: TGTGCCAGCAGCTTAGAACTAGCGGGGTTTGATACGCAGTATTTT. Its translation is CASSLELAGFDTQYF.

The chain carries TRBV6-1 and TRBJ1-1; D ambiguous. Between the trimmed V and J ends, which lost 2 bases and 0 bases, there was a span of 10 bases. The CDR3 totals 15 residues. Germline loops: CDR1 MNHNS, CDR2 SASEGT. The CDR3 reads CASSEYPAMNTEAFF. The CDR3 DNA reads TGTGCCAGCAGTGAATATCCAGCCATGAACACTGAAGCTTTCTTT.

Note on this clone: A far larger clone is off by one base, so a read error is likely. This same CDR3 is encoded by further DNA sequences in the sample. The gene calls are TRBV7-9 and TRBJ2-3, with 9 bases lining up with TRBD2. This CDR3 is built from 15 residues. Unmatched junction bases numbered 5, after V lost 1 base and J lost 6 bases. Germline V gives CDR1 SEHNR, CDR2 FQNEAQ (reference sequence). The CDR3 loop reads CASSLELAGFDTQYF. The DNA for the CDR3 is TGTGCCAGCAGCTTAGAACTAGCGGGCTTTGATACGCAGTATTTT.

The rearrangement links TRBV5-1 to TRBJ2-7; 10 bases match TRBD1. The CDR3 covers 15 residues. After removal of 0 bases from V and 3 bases from J, the junction contained 3 bases not matched to a gene. Per the germline V gene, CDR1 is SGHRS and CDR2 is YFSETQ. The CDR3 DNA follows: TGCGCCAGCAGCTTGGGGACAGGGGGAGTCTACGAGCAGTACTTC. Amino acids: CASSLGTGGVYEQYF.

A few counts support this clone. The CDR3 spells CAWSVLGRNIQYF. For the CDR3, the DNA is TGTGCCTGGAGTGTACTTGGCAGGAACATTCAGTACTTC. The V gene is TRBV30, the J gene TRBJ2-4; D uncertain. This CDR3 has 13 residues. V was cut by 0 bases and J by 7 bases, with 10 bases left in between. The germline CDR1 and CDR2 sequences are GTSNPN and SVGIG (reference sequence).

V is TRBV6-5 and J is TRBJ2-2, with D possibly called TRBD1 or TRBD2 (7 bases each). In germline, CDR1 is MNHEY, CDR2 SVGAGI. This CDR3 region has 15 residues. V lost 5 bases to trimming and J lost 3 bases, with 13 bases between them. CDR3: CASSPGGVYTGELFF. Here the CDR3 DNA reads TGTGCCAGCAGTCCAGGGGGGGTATACACCGGGGAGCTGTTTTTT.

This chain uses TRBV9 with TRBJ1-1, with 8 bases that match TRBD1. CDR1 is SGDLS, CDR2 YYNGEE, per germline. Germline trimming cut 4 bases from V and 2 bases from J; bases unmatched to any gene: 10. The CDR3 has 16 residues. In nucleotides, the CDR3 is TGTGCCAGCAGCCCATGGACAGGGACGGGTAACACTGAAGCTTTCTTT. Amino acid sequence: CASSPWTGTGNTEAFF.